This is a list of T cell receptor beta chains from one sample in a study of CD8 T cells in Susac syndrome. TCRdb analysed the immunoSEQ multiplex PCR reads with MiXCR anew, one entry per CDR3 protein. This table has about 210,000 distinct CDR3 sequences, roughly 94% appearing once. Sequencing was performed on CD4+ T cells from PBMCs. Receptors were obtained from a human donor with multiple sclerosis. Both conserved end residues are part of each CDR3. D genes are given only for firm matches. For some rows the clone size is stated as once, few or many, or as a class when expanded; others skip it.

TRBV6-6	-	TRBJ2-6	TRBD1	TGTGCCAGCAGTCACAGGGGCTCTGGGGCCAACGTCCTGACTTTC	CASSHRGSGANVLTF
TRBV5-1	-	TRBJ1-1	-	TGCGCCAGCAGCCCGTCGGGGGGGGCTGAAGCTTTCTTT	CASSPSGGAEAFF
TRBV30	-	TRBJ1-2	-	TGTGCCTGGAGTGTACGGGCGCCCTTTGGCTACACCTTC	CAWSVRAPFGYTF
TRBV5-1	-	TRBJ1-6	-	TGCGCCAGCAGCTTGGAAACAGCCCCGGCCCAGTCACCCCTCCACTTT	CASSLETAPAQSPLHF
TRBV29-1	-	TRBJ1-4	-	TGCAGCGTGAATTTTAATGAAAAACTGTTTTTT	CSVNFNEKLFF
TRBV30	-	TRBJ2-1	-	TGTGCCTGGACCCGAGGGGGGGCCTACAATGAGCAGTTCTTC	CAWTRGGAYNEQFF
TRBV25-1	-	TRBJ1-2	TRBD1	TGTGCCAGCGAGAAGGGACAGGGGAGTGGCTACACCTTC	CASEKGQGSGYTF
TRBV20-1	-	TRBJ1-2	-	TGCAGTGCTAGACTACTGGGGGTTGGGGGCTACACCTTC	CSARLLGVGGYTF
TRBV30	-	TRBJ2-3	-	TGTGCCTGGAGGGGTACACTCGCGCGCGGGGATACGCAGTATTTT	CAWRGTLARGDTQYF
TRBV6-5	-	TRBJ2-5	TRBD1	TGTGCCAGCACCCGGACAGGGGGCCGTGTAGAGACCCAGTACTTC	CASTRTGGRVETQYF
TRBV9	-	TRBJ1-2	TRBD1	TGTGCCAGCCCCCGGGACAGGCCCTATGGCTACACCTTC	CASPRDRPYGYTF
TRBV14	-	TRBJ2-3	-	TGTGCCAGCAGCCCTTTGGACCGGGCATCTAGCACAGATACGCAGTATTTT	CASSPLDRASSTDTQYF
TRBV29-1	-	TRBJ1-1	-	TGCAGCGTTGAAGACCGCTTATCAGGGGTAAGCACTGAAGCTTTCTTT	CSVEDRLSGVSTEAFF
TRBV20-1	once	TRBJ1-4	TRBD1	TGCAGTGCTCCCCCGGGGACAGGGGCTAATGAAAAACTGTTTTTT	CSAPPGTGANEKLFF
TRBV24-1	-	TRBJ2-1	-	TGTGCCACCCGAAAAGGGGCGAGCGATGAGCAGTTCTTC	CATRKGASDEQFF
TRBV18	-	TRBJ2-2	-	TGTGCCAGCTCACCGTGGCCCGAGGGCGGGGAGCTGTTTTTT	CASSPWPEGGELFF
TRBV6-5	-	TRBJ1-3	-	TGTGCCAGCAGTCCACAGGAGTCTGGAAACACCATATATTTT	CASSPQESGNTIYF
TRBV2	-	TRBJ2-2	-	TGTGCCAGCAGTGGTTGGACGGTGAACACCGGGGAGCTGTTTTTT	CASSGWTVNTGELFF
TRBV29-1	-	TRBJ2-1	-	TGCAGCGTTGCACCGGGACCCGACTCCTACAATGAGCAGTTCTTC	CSVAPGPDSYNEQFF
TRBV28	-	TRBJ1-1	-	TGTGCCAGCGTTTCGAACACTGAAGCTTTCTTT	CASVSNTEAFF
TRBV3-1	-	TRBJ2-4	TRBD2	TGTGCCAGCAGCCACGGAGAACTAGCGGTAGCCAAAAACATTCAGTACTTC	CASSHGELAVAKNIQYF
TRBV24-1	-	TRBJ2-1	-	TGTGCCACCAGTGCGGGGGCAAATGAGCAGTTCTTC	CATSAGANEQFF
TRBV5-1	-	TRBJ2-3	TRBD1	TGCGCCAGCAGCTTAGACAGGGCTAGCACAGATACGCAGTATTTT	CASSLDRASTDTQYF
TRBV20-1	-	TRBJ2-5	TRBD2	TGCAGTGCTGGACTAGCCCGGGGTACCCAGTACTTC	CSAGLARGTQYF
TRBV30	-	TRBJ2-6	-	TGTGCCTGGAGTGTACAGGTTGGGGCCAACGTCCTGACTTTC	CAWSVQVGANVLTF
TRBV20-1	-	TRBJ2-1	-	TGCAGTGCCCCTACCCCCGGGCTATCCTACAATGAGCAGTTCTTC	CSAPTPGLSYNEQFF
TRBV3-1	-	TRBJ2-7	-	TGTGCCAGCAGCCCCTTAGGGGACGAGCAGTACTTC	CASSPLGDEQYF
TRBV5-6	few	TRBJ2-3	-	TGTGCCAGCAGCTTGGAAGCTAGAGATACGCAGTATTTT	CASSLEARDTQYF
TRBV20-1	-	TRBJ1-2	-	TGCAGTGCTCGCGCCCCTGACTATGGCTACACCTTC	CSARAPDYGYTF
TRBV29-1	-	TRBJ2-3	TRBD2	TGCAGCGTTGATCCTAGCGGAAACACAGATACGCAGTATTTT	CSVDPSGNTDTQYF
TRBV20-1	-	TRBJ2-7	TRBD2	TGCAGTGCTAGACTAATCCCCGGGAGGTACAGTCCCTACGAGCAGTACTTC	CSARLIPGRYSPYEQYF
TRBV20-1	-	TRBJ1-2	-	TGCAGTGCGTCAGGGGACCACTATGGCTACACCTTC	CSASGDHYGYTF
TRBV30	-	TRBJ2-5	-	TGTGCCTGGAATCTCAGGGGATTCGAAGAGACCCAGTACTTC	CAWNLRGFEETQYF
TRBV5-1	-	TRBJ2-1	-	TGCGCCAGCAGCAGGCGAGAAATGAGTGCCGATGAGCAGTTCTTC	CASSRREMSADEQFF
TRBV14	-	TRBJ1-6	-	TGTGCCAGCAGCCAATCCGGACGGGGAAATTCACCCCTCCACTTT	CASSQSGRGNSPLHF
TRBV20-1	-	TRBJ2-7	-	TGCAGTGCTAGGACAGCCGATTACGAGCAGTACTTC	CSARTADYEQYF
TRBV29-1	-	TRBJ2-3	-	TGCAGCGTTGAAGTGGGGGTCGTCGGTGATACGCAGTATTTT	CSVEVGVVGDTQYF
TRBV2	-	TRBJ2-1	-	TGTGCCAGCAGTGAAATAGGCCTCGGATCCATCTTC	CASSEIGLGSIF
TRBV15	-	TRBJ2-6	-	TGTGCCACCAGACAGGGTCTCTCTGGGGCCAACGTCCTGACTTTC	CATRQGLSGANVLTF
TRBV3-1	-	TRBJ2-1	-	TGTGCCAGCAGCCAAGGGCTTACAGGGAGCTCCTACAATGAGCAGTTCTTC	CASSQGLTGSSYNEQFF
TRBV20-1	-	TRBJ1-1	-	TGCAGTGCCACCCCAGGGGCGCTAGGTAGAGTGAACACTGAAGCTTTCTTT	CSATPGALGRVNTEAFF